Given below is one T cell receptor beta chain in context. In the original workflow: Estimation of nucleated cell counts relied on the amplification of reference gene primers. Profiled with immunoSEQ multiplex PCR; TCRdb holds only in-frame clones, not every one. The V and J calls and clone size are taken from that table; D and trimming were inferred from the DNA. Of 25,000 to 35,000 clones in the sample, about 91% are singletons; the top ten hold over 8%. These data belong to a study of blood T cell repertoires in COVID-19. Study information: The United States, Italy and Spain provided the acute and convalescent COVID-19 samples. In each case, the material was cDNA or gDNA derived from T cells, B-cell-depleted T cells, or PBMCs.

The clonotype was recovered from a human donor with active COVID-19. The donor label of this sample is uncertain. Input material: peripheral blood.

The CDR3, as DNA: TGTGCCAGCAGCGCGGGACTAGCGGGTCCCATTCTTACGCAGTATTTT. This encodes CASSAGLAGPILTQYF. The genes are TRBV3-1 (or the pseudogene TRBV3-2) and TRBJ2-3; 12 bases align to TRBD2. Germline-derived CDR1 and CDR2 are LGHDT and YNNKEL (reference sequence). The CDR3 contains 16 residues. Trimming took 5 bases from V and 8 from J; bases not matched to a gene: 11.